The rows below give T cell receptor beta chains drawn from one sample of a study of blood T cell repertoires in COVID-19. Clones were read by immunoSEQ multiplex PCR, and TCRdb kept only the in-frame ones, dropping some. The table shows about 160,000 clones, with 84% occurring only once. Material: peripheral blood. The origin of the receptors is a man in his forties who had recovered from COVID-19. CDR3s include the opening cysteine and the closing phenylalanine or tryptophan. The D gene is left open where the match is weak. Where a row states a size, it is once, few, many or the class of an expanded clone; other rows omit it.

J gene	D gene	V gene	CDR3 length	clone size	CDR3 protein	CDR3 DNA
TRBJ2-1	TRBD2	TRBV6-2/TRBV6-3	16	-	CASSYSSGRAYNEQFF	TGTGCCAGCAGTTACTCAAGCGGGAGGGCTTACAATGAGCAGTTCTTC
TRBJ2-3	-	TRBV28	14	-	CASSGLVGTDTQYF	TGTGCCAGCTCAGGGCTTGTCGGCACAGATACGCAGTATTTT
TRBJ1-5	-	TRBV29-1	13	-	CSVGQGRNQPQHF	TGCAGCGTTGGGCAGGGCAGAAATCAGCCCCAGCATTTT
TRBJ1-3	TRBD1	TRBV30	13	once	CAWDRAIENTIYF	TGTGCCTGGGACAGGGCAATTGAAAACACCATATATTTT
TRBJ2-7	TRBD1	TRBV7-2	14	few	CASSLGQGTREQYF	TGTGCCAGCAGTCTAGGACAGGGAACTCGGGAGCAGTACTTC
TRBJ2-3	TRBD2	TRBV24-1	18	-	CATSDLKSGRASTDTQYF	TGTGCCACCAGTGATTTGAAGAGCGGGAGGGCCTCCACAGATACGCAGTATTTT
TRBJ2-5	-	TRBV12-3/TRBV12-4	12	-	CASSLERETQYF	TGTGCCAGCAGTTTGGAGCGAGAGACCCAGTACTTC
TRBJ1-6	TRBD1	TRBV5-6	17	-	CASSLVAGQHSNSPLHF	TGTGCCAGCAGCTTGGTCGCGGGACAGCATAGCAATTCACCCCTCCACTTT
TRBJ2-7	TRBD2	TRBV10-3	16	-	CAISARERGSSYEQYF	TGTGCCATCAGTGCGAGGGAGCGGGGAAGCTCCTACGAGCAGTACTTC
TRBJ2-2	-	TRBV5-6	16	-	CASSLGVKTNTGELFF	TGTGCCAGCAGCTTGGGGGTTAAGACAAACACCGGGGAGCTGTTTTTT
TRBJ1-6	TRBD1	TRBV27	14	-	CASSPTGAGSPLHF	TGTGCCAGCAGTCCGACAGGGGCGGGTTCACCCCTCCACTTT
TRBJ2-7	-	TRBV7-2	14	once	CASSLGVQSYEQYF	TGTGCCAGCAGCTTAGGAGTCCAATCCTACGAGCAGTACTTC
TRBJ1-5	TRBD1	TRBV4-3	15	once	CASSLGTATNQPQHF	TGCGCCAGCAGCCTCGGGACAGCGACCAATCAGCCCCAGCATTTT